This T cell receptor beta chain came from a study of T cells in women clearing cervical HPV infection. TCRdb's table, derived via immunoSEQ multiplex PCR, lists solely in-frame clones and lacks some. This table holds under 45,000 clones. Points on this clone: Read data end 3 residues before the CDR3 end; the end is taken from the germline J gene.

J gave up 5 bases and V 4 bases, and 1 base lay outside the gene matches. Germline V gene sequence: CDR1 LNHDA, CDR2 SQIVND (reference sequence). The length of the CDR3 is 15 residues. The sample was blood buffy coat. This TCR came from a woman aged 18 to 75 with a cervical HPV16 infection that either progressed to CIN3+ or cleared (not recorded which). The V gene is TRBV19, the J gene TRBJ1-6; 11 bases match TRBD1. The part of the CDR3 DNA that was read is TGTGCCAGTAGTACGGGACAGGGGGATAATTCACCC. It specifies CASSTGQGDNSP. The CDR3 reads in full as CASSTGQGDNSPLHF.